This T cell receptor beta chain was found in a study of T cell repertoires in cytomegalovirus infection (dated by TCRdb to about 2019). Context from the whole study: The HLA type of each donor mattered for the analysis, because public TCR beta signatures pointed to carriage of CMV infection along with the matching HLA type.

Instrument on record: Illumina HiSeq 1500. TCRdb itself trimmed the public reads at Q25 with fastp, ran MiXCR and retained productive beta chains. Rows merge per CDR3 protein into single entries with the most common DNA and genes. The sample table lists 560,000 or so distinct CDR3 sequences, approximately 16% of them with a count of one. 20% to 30% of the sample comes from the top ten. Paper-wide results and their limitations: The ex vivo response was dominated by HLA-C-restricted CMV-specific TCR beta clonotypes, and the single most frequent clonotype in two of eight donors was supplied by these HLA-C-restricted clonotypes. In both this cohort and an independent cohort of some 370 donors, the cumulative frequency of public TCR beta family members distinguished carriers of CMV infection plus the relevant HLA type.

This clonotype has more than one count but fewer than ten. This receptor's antigen is unknown. No base-level quality is on record; no much larger clone is a single base apart. Via the germline V gene, CDR1 is MDHEN and CDR2 SYDVKM. Spanning cysteine to phenylalanine, the CDR3 consists of 16 amino acids. Only the CDR3 part of the read is kept: 48 bases, read in frame from the first base. At the junction V is shortened by 6 bases and J by 2 bases, with 17 bases in between. This clonotype was sampled from a human donor in good health (CMV status not recorded). Some clones in this sample may be carry-over from other donors' samples. Sequencing was performed on CD8+ T cells from PBMCs. The V and J segments used are TRBV28 and TRBJ1-5, with no reliable assignment of the D segment. The DNA reads as follows: TGTGCCAGCAGCCAAGGTCGAACTTTGGGCAATCAGCCCCAGCATTTT. It codes for CASSQGRTLGNQPQHF.